Sequencing of this T cell receptor beta chain was carried out in a study of regulatory T cells in long-lasting Graves disease. General study results and limits: TRBV28, TRBJ1-2 and TRBJ2-5 emerged as the favored segments in persistent disease. Less diverse TCR repertoires were seen in persistent Graves' patients than in newly diagnosed ones.

This CDR3 comprises 15 residues. Germline CDR1 and CDR2: SGHRS and YFSETQ. V lost 2 bases to trimming and J lost 4 bases, with 12 bases between them. Researchers made TCR beta libraries by using iRepertoire HTBI primers and running Arm-PCR on CDR3 regions. Using its own MiXCR run on the multiplex PCR reads, TCRdb lists one record per CDR3 protein. The data contain 250,000 to 400,000 distinct CDR3 sequences, over 15% of them singletons. Noted time point: newly diagnosed GD, antithyroid drugs for less than 3 months. Extracted RNA from PBMCs served as the source of the TCR library. For this clonotype: The antigen is unknown.

The chain combines TRBV5-1 with TRBJ2-2, with D tentatively TRBD1 (5 bases). The receptor was isolated from a female donor with Graves disease. The specimen comprised peripheral blood mononuclear cells (PBMCs), sampled at new diagnosis, from a patient treated with antithyroid drugs. Here the CDR3 reads CASSFAGAGTGELFF. The CDR3 DNA reads TGCGCCAGCAGCTTCGCTGGGGCTGGCACCGGGGAGCTGTTTTTT.